These 21 T cell receptor beta chains originate from one sample sequenced in a study of blood T cell repertoires in COVID-19. Assay: immunoSEQ multiplex PCR; the TCRdb copy retains only in-frame clones and omits some. In the table there are approximately 40,000 clones, more than 85% of which are singletons. Input material: peripheral blood. The source is a human donor in a cohort sampled during active COVID-19.

This clone appeared once. The chain employs TRBV20-1 and TRBJ1-2; the D is unclear. CDR3 size: 11 residues. Germline V gene data show CDR1 as DFQATT and CDR2 as SNEGSKA (reference sequence). Trimming removed 3 bases from V and 8 bases from J, with 10 bases in between. CDR3: CSARTIQGYTF. DNA for the CDR3: TGCAGTGCTAGGACAATACAAGGCTACACCTTC.

The chain is built from TRBV7-2 and TRBJ1-6; tentative D call: TRBD1 (6 bases). The ends were cut back, 0 bases at V and 6 bases at J, with 12 bases in the middle. Germline CDR1 SGHTA, CDR2 FQGNSA. The CDR3 has 16 amino acids. CDR3 in amino acids: CASSLAGARVNSPLHF. The DNA for the CDR3 is TGTGCCAGCAGCTTAGCGGGGGCGCGGGTTAATTCACCCCTCCACTTT.

V is TRBV3-1 (or the pseudogene TRBV3-2) and J is TRBJ2-7, with D maybe TRBD1 (6 bases). There are 14 residues in the CDR3. Trimming cost V 2 bases and J 9 bases, with 17 bases left between them. The germline V gene has CDR1 LGHDT and CDR2 YNNKEL (reference sequence). CDR3 sequence: CASSQSSPSRGQYF. CDR3 sequence (DNA): TGTGCCAGCAGCCAAAGTTCACCTTCCAGGGGGCAGTACTTC.

The rearrangement uses TRBV5-4 and TRBJ1-2; 8 positions match TRBD1. The junction had 5 bases not matched to a gene; V was cut back by 0 bases and J by 4 bases. Germline CDR1 is SGHNT and CDR2 is YYREEE (reference sequence). This CDR3 region has 15 residues. CDR3 DNA: TGTGCCAGCAGCTTGGGGCAGGGGGCTGTCTATGGCTACACCTTC. Translation gives CASSLGQGAVYGYTF.

The chain is built from TRBV5-8 and TRBJ2-7; D is possibly TRBD1 (6 bases). V was cut by 4 bases and J by 1 base, with 21 bases left in between. CDR3 length: 17 amino acids. The germline CDR1 and CDR2 sequences are SGHTS and YDEGEE. DNA for the CDR3: TGTGCCAGCAGCCCCCTTCCCCGCGGACAGCCTTCCTACGAGCAGTACTTC. Protein: CASSPLPRGQPSYEQYF.

The CDR3 protein is CASVRGAYTGELFF. The DNA of the CDR3 is TGTGCCAGCGTGCGTGGAGCGTACACCGGGGAGCTGTTTTTT. This chain links TRBV7-8 with TRBJ2-2; no clear D gene. Germline V CDR1 and CDR2: SGHVS, FQNEAQ. The CDR3 has 14 residues. Deletions cut 8 bases from V and 3 bases from J, with 13 bases between.

The chain links TRBV9 to TRBJ1-1; a weak D match, TRBD1 (5 bases). Germline values: CDR1 SGDLS, CDR2 YYNGEE. V lost 1 base and J lost 5, with 15 bases in between. The CDR3 spans 15 residues. In DNA, the CDR3 is TGTGCCAGCAGCGTATTCGGGGGAATGGGGACTGAAGCTTTCTTT. It encodes CASSVFGGMGTEAFF. Drawing the rest from reference TRBV9 and TRBJ1-1, the complete variable domain is DSGVTQTPKHLITATGQRVTLRCSPRSGDLSVYWYQQSLDQGLQFLIQYYNGEERAKGNILERFSAQQFPDLHSELNLSSLELGDSALYFCASSVFGGMGTEAFFGQGTRLTVV.

The chain employs TRBV4-1 and TRBJ2-7, with D uncertain. This CDR3 is 13 amino acids long. V was pared by 4 bases and J by 3 bases, with 10 bases between. Germline V CDR1 and CDR2: MGHRA, YSYEKL. The DNA for the CDR3 is TGCGCCAGCAGCCCATCTAACAGCTACGAGCAGTACTTC. This encodes CASSPSNSYEQYF.

The chain carries TRBV10-3 and TRBJ2-1; TRBD2 matches at 8 bases. The germline CDR1 and CDR2 sequences are ENHRY and SYGVKD. The junction had 0 bases not matched to a gene; V was cut back by 6 bases and J by 5 bases. The CDR3 sequence is 12 residues long. CDR3 sequence (DNA): TGTGCCATCAGGGGACTAGACAATGAGCAGTTCTTC. Translating gives CAIRGLDNEQFF.

The gene calls are TRBV5-4 and TRBJ2-2, with TRBD1 as a possible D gene (6 bases). CDR1 is SGHNT, CDR2 YYREEE, per germline (reference sequence). Trimming removed 9 bases at V and 2 bases at J, with 11 bases between. The CDR3 contains 13 residues. The CDR3 DNA reads TGTGCCAACAAGGACAGTAACACCGGGGAGCTGTTTTTT. It is translated as CANKDSNTGELFF.

V gene TRBV5-4 combines with J gene TRBJ1-2; D unresolved. Germline V gene sequence: CDR1 SGHNT, CDR2 YYREEE (reference sequence). The CDR3 runs 14 residues. V lost 2 bases to trimming and J lost 2 bases, with 10 bases between them. CDR3 residues: CASSLNYGNYGYTF. The DNA for the CDR3 is TGTGCCAGCAGCTTAAACTACGGGAACTATGGCTACACCTTC.

The chain carries TRBV7-9 and TRBJ2-5, with D possibly being TRBD2 (7 bases). The CDR3 runs to 14 residues. Trimming removed 0 bases from V and 6 bases from J, with 11 bases in between. The V gene's germline CDR1 is SEHNR and CDR2 FQNEAQ (reference sequence). The CDR3 reads CASSLAGGPQTQYF. The DNA for the CDR3 is TGTGCCAGCAGCTTAGCGGGGGGGCCACAGACCCAGTACTTC.

The rearrangement links TRBV4-2 to TRBJ2-5, with 9 nucleotides matching TRBD2. Per the germline V gene, CDR1 is LGHNA and CDR2 is YNFKEQ. J was trimmed by 2 bases and V by 0 bases; bases with no gene match: 4. The CDR3 sequence is 16 residues long. CDR3 region: CASSQDRGLAQETQYF. In DNA form, the CDR3 reads TGTGCCAGCAGCCAAGATCGGGGACTAGCACAAGAGACCCAGTACTTC.

The V call is TRBV6-2 or TRBV6-3, the J call TRBJ2-6, with TRBD1 matching 8 bases. With V trimmed by 6 bases and J by 0 bases, 7 bases remained unmatched. The germline V gene encodes CDR1 MNHEY and CDR2 SVGEGT. CDR3 length equals 17 residues. For the CDR3, the DNA is TGTGCCAGCAGCATACAGGGGGGCTACTCTGGGGCCAACGTCCTGACTTTC. The encoded protein is CASSIQGGYSGANVLTF.

V and J are TRBV10-1 and TRBJ2-7; TRBD1 matches 10 bases. This CDR3 comprises 16 residues. Germline values: CDR1 WNHNN, CDR2 SYGVQD (reference sequence). The trim removed 2 bases at V and 3 bases at J, leaving 7 bases unmatched. This CDR3 reads CASSEGIRDRGYEQYF. As DNA, the CDR3 is TGCGCCAGCAGTGAGGGGATCCGGGACAGGGGCTACGAGCAGTACTTC.

In nucleotides, the CDR3 is TGTGCCAGCAGCCAGGGTAGCGTTACTCAAGAGACCCAGTACTTC. This encodes CASSQGSVTQETQYF. The rearrangement links TRBV4-2 to TRBJ2-5, with D possibly matching TRBD2 (5 bases). V lost 3 bases to trimming and J lost 2 bases, with 13 bases between them. Germline lookup yields CDR1 LGHNA and CDR2 YNFKEQ. This CDR3 region has 15 residues.

This chain links TRBV7-9 with TRBJ1-4, with D possibly being TRBD1 (5 bases). V was pared by 6 bases and J by 0 bases, with 8 bases between. Germline-derived CDR1 and CDR2 are SEHNR and FQNEAQ (reference sequence). This CDR3 region has 14 residues. CDR3 protein: CASRSGATNEKLFF. DNA for the CDR3: TGTGCCAGCAGATCGGGGGCAACTAATGAAAAACTGTTTTTT.

This CDR3 reads CASSQVTELSNEQFF. The CDR3 coding sequence is TGTGCCAGCAGCCAAGTCACAGAACTGAGCAATGAGCAGTTCTTC. This chain connects TRBV3-1 (or the pseudogene TRBV3-2) to TRBJ2-1; D call uncertain. The CDR3 contains 15 residues. V was trimmed by 1 base and J by 6 bases, leaving 13 bases between them. Germline lookup yields CDR1 LGHDT and CDR2 YNNKEL (reference sequence).

The J gene is TRBJ1-5, the V gene TRBV19, with D possibly matching TRBD1 (6 bases). V was trimmed by 4 bases and J by 3 bases, leaving 16 bases between them. The CDR3 spans 16 residues. From germline, CDR1 is LNHDA and CDR2 SQIVND (reference sequence). The CDR3 loop is CASSTLRQANNQPQHF. CDR3 sequence (DNA): TGTGCCAGTAGTACATTGAGACAGGCGAACAATCAGCCCCAGCATTTT.

This sequence joins TRBV19 and TRBJ1-2; 10 bases are a match to TRBD1. Germline CDR1 and CDR2: LNHDA and SQIVND (reference sequence). The CDR3 sequence is 14 residues long. The V gene end was trimmed by 4 bases and the J gene end by 3 bases; junction bases not matched to a gene: 2. The CDR3 region is CASSRGTGDYGYTF. CDR3 nucleotide sequence: TGTGCCAGTAGTAGAGGGACAGGGGACTATGGCTACACCTTC.

The chain is built from TRBV7-8 and TRBJ1-2; TRBD1 matches at 7 bases. The germline CDR1 and CDR2 sequences are SGHVS and FQNEAQ. V lost 1 base to trimming and J lost 5 bases; unmatched junction nucleotides: 19. This CDR3 comprises 19 residues. The DNA for the CDR3 is TGTGCCAGCAGCTTAGTAGGTCTGGGAGCGCGGGACAGCTTTTATGGCTACACCTTC. Translation gives CASSLVGLGARDSFYGYTF. The full variable domain, with the rest looked up from reference TRBV7-8 and TRBJ1-2, is GAGVSQSPRYKVAKRGQDVALRCDPISGHVSLFWYQQALGQGPEFLTYFQNEAQLDKSGLPSDRFFAERPEGSVSTLKIQRTQQEDSAVYLCASSLVGLGARDSFYGYTFGSGTRLTVV.